This T cell receptor beta chain comes out of a study of T-cell memory formation after mild COVID-19. This clonotype was found a few times. MiXCR was run by TCRdb on the 5' RACE reads, yielding one entry per CDR3 protein. The sample includes roughly 160,000 distinct CDR3 sequences, roughly 13% of them seen just once. The J segment lost 4 bases and the V segment lost 7 bases, leaving 7 bases of the junction unmatched. The CDR3 is 15 amino acids. CDR1 MNHNS and CDR2 SASEGT come from the germline V gene. The V and J genes are TRBV6-1 and TRBJ1-5, with 10 bases identical to TRBD1. The sequencing input was PBMCs or a T cell subset sorted from them (not recorded which). The clonotype was recovered from a man younger than 30 who had mild COVID-19 (a few samples of this study predate the infection). Cell type and time point are not known. This CDR3 is CASTGQGERNQPQHF. The CDR3 DNA follows: TGTGCCAGCACAGGACAGGGGGAGAGAAATCAGCCCCAGCATTTT.